A single sample gave rise to the 26 T cell receptor beta chains below, sequenced in a study of T cell changes during pregnancy in multiple sclerosis. The assay was immunoSEQ multiplex PCR, and TCRdb's table has in-frame clones only and misses some. The sample has some 80,000 clones; about 95% are singletons. The source material was peripheral blood, sampled in the third trimester of pregnancy. The receptors shown here come from a female donor with multiple sclerosis, enrolled in a pregnancy study.

The V call is TRBV18, the J call TRBJ2-7; 11 bases fit TRBD2. The CDR3 is 18 residues long. Trimming took 2 bases from V and 5 from J; bases not matched to a gene: 14. From germline, CDR1 is KGHSH and CDR2 LQKENI. CDR3 in DNA: TGTGCCAGCTCACCAATCAGACTAGCGGGGACCTCTGACCACGAGCAGTACTTC. Residues: CASSPIRLAGTSDHEQYF.

The CDR3 is CASSLDPGFTDTQYF. The DNA of the CDR3 is TGTGCCAGCAGCTTAGACCCGGGGTTTACAGATACGCAGTATTTT. The chain couples TRBV7-8 to TRBJ2-3, with TRBD2 as a possible D gene (5 bases). Between the trimmed V and J ends, which lost 1 base and 3 bases, there was a span of 11 bases. CDR3 length: 15 residues. CDR1 SGHVS and CDR2 FQNEAQ come from the germline V gene. The full variable domain, in which reference TRBV7-8 and TRBJ2-3 provide the parts outside the CDR3, is GAGVSQSPRYKVAKRGQDVALRCDPISGHVSLFWYQQALGQGPEFLTYFQNEAQLDKSGLPSDRFFAERPEGSVSTLKIQRTQQEDSAVYLCASSLDPGFTDTQYFGPGTRLTVL.

A single count supports this clone. This chain joins TRBV19 and TRBJ2-1; D perhaps matches TRBD2 (5 bases). Per the germline V gene, CDR1 is LNHDA and CDR2 is SQIVND (reference sequence). The CDR3 length is 13 residues. With 7 bases removed from V and 0 bases from J, the gap between germline ends came to 7 bases. CDR3: CASTTNSYNEQFF. CDR3 nucleotides: TGTGCCAGTACGACTAACTCCTACAATGAGCAGTTCTTC.

This chain uses TRBV19 with TRBJ1-5; 7 bases map to TRBD1. Germline CDR1 is LNHDA and CDR2 is SQIVND (reference sequence). The J segment lost 2 bases and the V segment lost 4 bases, leaving 8 bases of the junction unmatched. The CDR3 is 16 residues long. CDR3 amino acids: CASSNPRQGGNQPQHF. The DNA for the CDR3 is TGTGCCAGTAGTAACCCTAGACAGGGCGGCAATCAGCCCCAGCATTTT.

The rearrangement joins TRBV11-2 to TRBJ2-5; D is perhaps TRBD1 (6 bases). Trimming shortened V by 5 bases and J by 5 bases, and 12 bases separated the two germline ends. CDR1 and CDR2 from the germline V gene are SGHAT and FQNNGV. CDR3 length equals 13 residues. The CDR3 here is CASSLWQGETQYF. The CDR3 bases are TGTGCCAGCAGCCTGTGGCAGGGGGAGACCCAGTACTTC.

This chain connects TRBV4-1 to TRBJ2-7; the D gene is possibly TRBD1 (6 bases). Germline V gene lookup returns CDR1 MGHRA and CDR2 YSYEKL. V lost 0 bases to trimming and J lost 3 bases, with 15 bases between them. The CDR3 loop spans 16 amino acids. CDR3 loop: CASSQDQEDSFYEQYF. The CDR3 region has the DNA TGCGCCAGCAGCCAAGACCAGGAGGACAGCTTCTACGAGCAGTACTTC.

The rearrangement joins TRBV6-5 to TRBJ2-3; 12 bases line up with TRBD2. V gave up 4 bases and J gave up 2 bases; unmatched junction bases: 4. The V gene's germline CDR1 is MNHEY and CDR2 SVGAGI. The length of the CDR3 is 16 residues. Written as DNA, the CDR3 is TGTGCCAGCAGTTTACTAGCGGGGGGCTCCACAGATACGCAGTATTTT. Translated: CASSLLAGGSTDTQYF.

The CDR3 coding sequence is TGTGCCGACGCCGGGGAGCAGTACTTC. Translated: CADAGEQYF. The rearrangement joins TRBV27 to TRBJ2-7; D gene ambiguous. CDR1 and CDR2 from the germline V gene are MNHEY and SMNVEV (reference sequence). Trimming cost V 11 bases and J 7 bases, with 9 bases left between them. This CDR3 is 9 amino acids long.

The V call is TRBV27, the J call TRBJ2-1; TRBD2 matches at 7 bases. CDR3 length: 14 residues. The germline gives CDR1 MNHEY, CDR2 SMNVEV (reference sequence). V lost 7 bases and J lost 2; bases outside the gene matches: 5. The CDR3 nucleotides read TGTGCCAGCACGGCCAGCGGGGCCTACAATGAGCAGTTCTTC. Translating it yields CASTASGAYNEQFF.

The chain employs TRBV7-9 and TRBJ2-2; no definite D call. The V end was cut by 2 bases, the J end by 0 bases, with 10 bases between. This CDR3 has 16 amino acids. From germline, CDR1 is SEHNR and CDR2 FQNEAQ (reference sequence). The CDR3 bases are TGTGCCAGCAGCTTAATGAGCTACCCGAACACCGGGGAGCTGTTTTTT. Translation gives CASSLMSYPNTGELFF.

CDR3 region: CASSKSRITYNEQFF. The DNA of the CDR3 is TGTGCCAGCAGCAAAAGCAGGATTACCTACAATGAGCAGTTCTTC. The rearrangement links TRBV27 to TRBJ2-1; D not certain. The CDR3 runs 15 residues. Deletions cut 6 bases from V and 2 bases from J, with 14 bases between. Per germline, CDR1 MNHEY and CDR2 SMNVEV (reference sequence).

This rearrangement joins TRBV7-8 to TRBJ1-1; D is possibly TRBD1 (5 bases). V gave up 1 base and J gave up 1 base, with 7 bases separating them. Germline loops: CDR1 SGHVS, CDR2 FQNEAQ. The CDR3 sequence is 14 residues long. The CDR3 region is CASSLVQGNTEAFF. The CDR3 nucleotides are TGTGCCAGCAGCTTAGTGCAGGGGAACACTGAAGCTTTCTTT.

The chain joins TRBV11-2 to TRBJ2-3; 12 bases are shared with TRBD2. V shed 10 bases and J 3 bases; nucleotides not matched to a gene: 8. CDR3 length: 15 amino acids. CDR1 and CDR2 from the germline V gene are SGHAT and FQNNGV. In DNA, the CDR3 is TGTGCCATTTCTAGCGGGGGGGCAGGTACAGATACGCAGTATTTT. This gives the protein CAISSGGAGTDTQYF.

This clone was picked up one time. The germline gene is not matched at one end of the junction; a read error may be the cause. This chain joins TRBV27 and TRBJ2-7, with D perhaps TRBD1 (6 bases). Germline lookup yields CDR1 MNHEY and CDR2 SMNVEV (reference sequence). This CDR3 region has 14 residues. This CDR3 is CVSSLGTTSYEQYF. CDR3 nucleotides: TGTGTCAGCAGTCTTGGGACAACTTCCTACGAGCAGTACTTC.

The chain recombines TRBV7-9 with TRBJ1-2; 8 positions match TRBD1. V dropped 1 base and J dropped 1; count of bases not matched to a gene: 2. The length of the CDR3 is 15 residues. Germline loops: CDR1 SEHNR, CDR2 FQNEAQ (reference sequence). DNA of the CDR3: TGTGCCAGCAGCTTAGGGGACAGGTTTAACTATGGCTACACCTTC. Amino acid sequence: CASSLGDRFNYGYTF.

On this clone: This specimen includes other DNA sequences encoding the same CDR3. V and J are TRBV5-6 and TRBJ1-1; the match to TRBD1 covers 8 bases. Germline assignment: CDR1 SGHDT and CDR2 YYEEEE. The junction had 2 bases not matched to a gene; V was cut back by 0 bases and J by 4 bases. This CDR3 spans 14 amino acids. CDR3 sequence reads: CASSLGQGTTEAFF. The CDR3 bases are TGTGCCAGCAGCTTGGGACAGGGGACCACTGAAGCTTTCTTT. Full variable domain (remainder filled in from reference TRBV5-6 and TRBJ1-1): DAGVTQSPTHLIKTRGQQVTLRCSPKSGHDTVSWYQQALGQGPQFIFQYYEEEERQRGNFPDRFSGHQFPNYSSELNVNALLLGDSALYLCASSLGQGTTEAFFGQGTRLTVV.

V gene TRBV5-5 combines with J gene TRBJ1-6; D is uncertain. The CDR3 extends over 16 amino acids. Deletions cut 4 bases from V and 7 bases from J, with 18 bases between. Germline V lookup: CDR1 SGHKS, CDR2 YYEKEE (reference sequence). In DNA form, the CDR3 reads TGTGCCAGCAGCCAACCTCTTAGAGGGAGAAATTCACCCCTCCACTTT. This translates into CASSQPLRGRNSPLHF.

V gene TRBV27 combines with J gene TRBJ2-1, with 10 positions matching TRBD2. Trimming took 8 bases from V and 7 from J; bases not matched to a gene: 14. Germline CDR1 is MNHEY and CDR2 is SMNVEV (reference sequence). CDR3 length: 16 amino acids. The CDR3 nucleotides read TGTGCCAGCGGACTCCAGCGGGGGGGCCTAAGGAATGAGCAGTTCTTC. Translating it yields CASGLQRGGLRNEQFF.

V and J are TRBV6-1 and TRBJ2-1; TRBD2 agrees at 8 bases. CDR3 length equals 15 residues. Germline CDR1 is MNHNS and CDR2 is SASEGT. Trimming took 5 bases from V and 3 from J; bases not matched to a gene: 6. CDR3 region: CASSSVAGGYNEQFF. The CDR3 region has the DNA TGTGCCAGCAGTTCCGTGGCGGGGGGCTACAATGAGCAGTTCTTC.

This chain links TRBV9 with TRBJ1-1, with D possibly TRBD1 on 6 matching bases. CDR3 length: 14 residues. V lost 0 bases to trimming and J lost 10 bases, with 16 bases between them. The germline gives CDR1 SGDLS, CDR2 YYNGEE. The CDR3 loop is CASSVVSGGAGAFF. Written as DNA, the CDR3 is TGTGCCAGCAGCGTAGTTTCGGGGGGGGCGGGAGCTTTCTTT. Using reference TRBV9 and TRBJ1-1 for the parts outside the CDR3, the full variable domain is DSGVTQTPKHLITATGQRVTLRCSPRSGDLSVYWYQQSLDQGLQFLIQYYNGEERAKGNILERFSAQQFPDLHSELNLSSLELGDSALYFCASSVVSGGAGAFFGQGTRLTVV.

The V gene is TRBV19, the J gene TRBJ1-5; D is perhaps TRBD1 (6 bases). The ends were cut back, 4 bases at V and 5 bases at J, with 12 bases in the middle. Germline values: CDR1 LNHDA, CDR2 SQIVND (reference sequence). The CDR3 length is 14 residues. As DNA, the CDR3 is TGTGCCAGTAGTAAACAGGGTTTGTATCAGCCCCAGCATTTT. Its translation: CASSKQGLYQPQHF.

V and J are TRBV10-3 and TRBJ2-4; 12 bases are shared with TRBD1. The CDR3 loop spans 16 amino acids. With V trimmed by 6 bases and J by 8 bases, 11 bases remained unmatched. In germline, CDR1 is ENHRY, CDR2 SYGVKD. This CDR3 reads CAISPSGQGAIDIQYF. Here the CDR3 DNA reads TGTGCCATCAGCCCTTCGGGACAGGGGGCGATCGACATTCAGTACTTC.

The rearrangement links TRBV5-4 to TRBJ1-2; a weak D match, TRBD1 (5 bases). There are 13 residues in the CDR3. Looked up from germline, CDR1 is SGHNT and CDR2 is YYREEE (reference sequence). V was shortened by 4 bases and J by 7 bases, with 14 bases between the two germline ends. CDR3 protein: CASSTWSGGGYTF. For the CDR3, the DNA is TGTGCCAGCAGCACCTGGTCCGGGGGTGGCTACACCTTC.

The chain carries TRBV6-5 and TRBJ1-3; 10 bases agree with TRBD1. V shed 2 bases and J 8 bases; nucleotides not matched to a gene: 6. The CDR3 spans 15 residues. Per the germline V gene, CDR1 is MNHEY and CDR2 is SVGAGI. The CDR3 protein is CASSYQGTGDHTIYF. CDR3 DNA sequence: TGTGCCAGCAGTTACCAGGGGACAGGGGACCACACCATATATTTT.

The V call is TRBV6-6, the J call TRBJ2-7; D is perhaps TRBD2 (5 bases). CDR1 MNHNY and CDR2 SVGAGI come from the germline V gene (reference sequence). The CDR3 runs 12 residues. The V end was cut by 8 bases, the J end by 1 base, with 9 bases between. The CDR3 region is CASLSGSYEQYF. CDR3 bases: TGTGCCAGCCTCTCGGGATCCTACGAGCAGTACTTC.

The CDR3 protein is CSVAGQADSGANVLTF. The CDR3 DNA reads TGCAGCGTAGCCGGACAGGCCGACTCTGGGGCCAACGTCCTGACTTTC. This chain joins TRBV29-1 and TRBJ2-6, with TRBD1 matching 7 bases. The CDR3 is 16 amino acids. Germline CDR1 SQVTM, CDR2 ANQGSEA. V dropped 6 bases and J dropped 0; count of bases not matched to a gene: 8.